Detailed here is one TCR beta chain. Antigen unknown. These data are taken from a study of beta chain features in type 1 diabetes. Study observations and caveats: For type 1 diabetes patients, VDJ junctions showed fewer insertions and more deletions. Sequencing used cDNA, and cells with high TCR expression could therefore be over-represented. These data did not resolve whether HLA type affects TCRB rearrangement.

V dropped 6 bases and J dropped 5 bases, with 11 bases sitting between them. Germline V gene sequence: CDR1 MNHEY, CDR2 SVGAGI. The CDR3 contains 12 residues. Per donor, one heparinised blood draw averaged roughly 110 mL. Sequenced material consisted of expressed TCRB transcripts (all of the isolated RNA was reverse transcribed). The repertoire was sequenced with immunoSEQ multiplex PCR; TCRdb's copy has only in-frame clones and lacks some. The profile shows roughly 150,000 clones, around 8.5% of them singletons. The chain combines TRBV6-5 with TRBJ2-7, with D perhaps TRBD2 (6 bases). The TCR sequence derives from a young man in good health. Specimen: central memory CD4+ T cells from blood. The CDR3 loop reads CASRTTSHEQYF. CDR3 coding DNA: TGTGCCAGCAGAACGACTAGTCACGAGCAGTACTTC.